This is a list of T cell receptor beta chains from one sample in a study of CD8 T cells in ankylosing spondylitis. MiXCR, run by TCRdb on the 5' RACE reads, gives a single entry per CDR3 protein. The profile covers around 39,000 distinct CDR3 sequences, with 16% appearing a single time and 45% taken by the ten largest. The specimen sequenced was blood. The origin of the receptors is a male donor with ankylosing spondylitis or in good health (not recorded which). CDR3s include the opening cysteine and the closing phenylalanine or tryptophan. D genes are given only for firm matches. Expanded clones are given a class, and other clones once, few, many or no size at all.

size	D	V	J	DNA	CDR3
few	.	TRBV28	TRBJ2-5	TGTGCCAGCAGCCCTTGGTGGGGGGACTACCAAGAGACCCAGTACTTC	CASSPWWGDYQETQYF
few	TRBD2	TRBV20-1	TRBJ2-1	TGCAGTGCTTTAAGAATTGTAAGCGGGAGGGCCGGTGAGCAGTTCTTC	CSALRIVSGRAGEQFF
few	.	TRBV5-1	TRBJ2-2	TGCGCCAGCAGCTTGGTTCTAGTTACCGGGGAGCTGTTTTTT	CASSLVLVTGELFF
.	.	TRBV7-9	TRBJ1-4	TGTGCCAGCAGCCTTGGTGGGTCATCTAATGAAAAACTGTTTTTT	CASSLGGSSNEKLFF
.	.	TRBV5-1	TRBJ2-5	TGCGCCAGCAGCTCATGGTGGCAGCAAGAGACCCAGTACTTC	CASSSWWQQETQYF
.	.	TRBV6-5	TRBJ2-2	TGTGCCAGCAGAGGACGGGGGCACACCGGGGAGCTGTTTTTT	CASRGRGHTGELFF
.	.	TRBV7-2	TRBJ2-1	TGTGCCAGCAATGCGGGGATCGGCAATGAGCAGTTCTTC	CASNAGIGNEQFF
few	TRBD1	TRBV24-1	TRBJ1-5	TGTGCCACCAACGACAGGGGGGATCAGCCCCAGCATTTT	CATNDRGDQPQHF
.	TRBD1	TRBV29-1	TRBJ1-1	TGCAGCGGGAGACAGGGCGCTAGGAACACTGAAGCTTTCTTT	CSGRQGARNTEAFF
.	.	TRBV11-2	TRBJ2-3	TGTGCCAGCAGCTTTGCAACGGATACGCAGTATTTT	CASSFATDTQYF
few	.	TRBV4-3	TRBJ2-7	TGCGCCAGCAGCCAAGGGGATTTTTGCAGCGAGCAGTACTTC	CASSQGDFCSEQYF
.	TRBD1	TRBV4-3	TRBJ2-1	TGCGCCAGCTCAGGGGGCGCGTCCTACAATGAGCAGTTCTTC	CASSGGASYNEQFF
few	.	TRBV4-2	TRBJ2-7	TGTGCCAGCAGCCAAGAAAGACTTACCTCCTACGAGCAGTACTTC	CASSQERLTSYEQYF
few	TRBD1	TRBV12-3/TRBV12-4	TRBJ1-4	TGTGCCAGCAGGCCGACAGGGAGTGATGAAAAACTGTTTTTT	CASRPTGSDEKLFF
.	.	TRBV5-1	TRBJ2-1	TGCGCCAGCAGTTACAGGGCCGCTACTGGTGAGCAGTTCTTC	CASSYRAATGEQFF
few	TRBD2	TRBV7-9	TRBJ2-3	TGTGCCAGCAGCTCTGACCTACTAGCGGGAGGATATGTTACAGATACGCAGTATTTT	CASSSDLLAGGYVTDTQYF
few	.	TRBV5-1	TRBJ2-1	TGCGCCAGCAGCGTTGACAGGCCCTCCTACAATGAGCAGTTCTTC	CASSVDRPSYNEQFF
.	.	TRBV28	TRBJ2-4	TGTGCCAGCGCGACAGGACTCAAAAACATTCAGTACTTC	CASATGLKNIQYF
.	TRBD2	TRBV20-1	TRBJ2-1	TGCAGTGCTAGAGATCTAGCGGGTTTCTACAATGAGCAGTTCTTC	CSARDLAGFYNEQFF
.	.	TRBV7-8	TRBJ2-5	TGTGCCAGCAGCCCGACTACCCGGAGGGAGACCCAGTACTTC	CASSPTTRRETQYF
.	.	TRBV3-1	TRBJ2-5	TGTGCCAGCAGCCAACAACTTGGACAGCAAGAGACCCAGTACTTC	CASSQQLGQQETQYF
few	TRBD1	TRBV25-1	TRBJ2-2	TGTGCCAGCAGTTTAGCAGGGGGCGGCTGGTTCACCGGGGAGCTGTTTTTT	CASSLAGGGWFTGELFF
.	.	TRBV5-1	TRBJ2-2	TGCGCCAGCAGCTTGGGGACAGCCCCGAGGACCGGGGAGCTGTTTTTT	CASSLGTAPRTGELFF
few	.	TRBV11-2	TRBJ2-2	TGTGCCAGCAGCCAAATCCGGGGGCCGAGCACCGGGGAGCTGTTTTTT	CASSQIRGPSTGELFF
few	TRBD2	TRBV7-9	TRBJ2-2	TGTGCCAGCAGCTTAAATGGACTAGCGGATCTCACCGGGGAGCTGTTTTTT	CASSLNGLADLTGELFF
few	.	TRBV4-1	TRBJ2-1	TGCGCCAGCAGCCCGGCGGGCGGGGCCGAGCAGTTCTTC	CASSPAGGAEQFF
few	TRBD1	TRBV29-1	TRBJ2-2	TGCAGCGCCGGACACAGGGGAGATACCGGGGAGCTGTTTTTT	CSAGHRGDTGELFF
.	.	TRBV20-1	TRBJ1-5	TGCAGTGCTGGTTTTATCGGGGGAGGTAGCAATCAGCCCCAGCATTTT	CSAGFIGGGSNQPQHF
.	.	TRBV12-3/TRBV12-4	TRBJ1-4	TGTGCCAGCAGTTCCACCGGGTCCCCAACGGGTAATGAAAAACTGTTTTTT	CASSSTGSPTGNEKLFF
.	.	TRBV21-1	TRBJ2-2	TGTGCCAGCAGCGCCGGGACTAGGAGGGACACCGGGGAGCTGTTTTTT	CASSAGTRRDTGELFF
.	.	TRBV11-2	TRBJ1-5	TGTGCCAGCAGCTTAGGGGGGCAGGGACGTAATCAGCCCCAGCATTTT	CASSLGGQGRNQPQHF
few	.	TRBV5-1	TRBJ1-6	TGCGCCAGCAGCTCCCCAGTGGGTGCGGGGAATTCACCCCTCCACTTT	CASSSPVGAGNSPLHF
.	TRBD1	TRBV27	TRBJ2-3	TGTGCCAGCAGTAGCCCCGGACAGGGTGGGGATACGCAGTATTTT	CASSSPGQGGDTQYF
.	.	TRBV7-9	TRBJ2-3	TGTGCCAGCAGCTTCGGGAAAGGAGATACGCAGTATTTT	CASSFGKGDTQYF
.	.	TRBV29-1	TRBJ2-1	TGCAGCGTTGCCATTTCTAATGAGCAGTTCTTC	CSVAISNEQFF
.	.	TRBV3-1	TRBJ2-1	TGTGCCAGCAGCCAAGATGTGGGGACTTACAATGAGCAGTTCTTC	CASSQDVGTYNEQFF
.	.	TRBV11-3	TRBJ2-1	TGTGCCAGCAGCTTATCGGTTGTCGATGAGCAGTTCTTC	CASSLSVVDEQFF
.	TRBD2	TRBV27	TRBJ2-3	TGTGCCAGCAGTTTATCGATTTCCCAGGGAGGGCCAGATACGCAGTATTTT	CASSLSISQGGPDTQYF
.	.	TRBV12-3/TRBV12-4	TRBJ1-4	TGTGCCAGCAGTTTAGCCCAGGACGGTGAAAAACTGTTTTTT	CASSLAQDGEKLFF
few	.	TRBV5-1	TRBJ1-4	TGCGCCAGCAGCGGGATGACAGGTTTTAATGAAAAACTGTTTTTT	CASSGMTGFNEKLFF
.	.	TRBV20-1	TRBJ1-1	TGCAGTGCTAGAGCGGGACGCACGAACACTGAAGCTTTCTTT	CSARAGRTNTEAFF
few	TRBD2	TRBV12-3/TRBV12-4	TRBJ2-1	TGTGCCAGCAGTTTGGCGGGGGGTGGGTACAATGAGCAGTTCTTC	CASSLAGGGYNEQFF
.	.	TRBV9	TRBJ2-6	TGTGCCAGCAGCCCCGTGCAGGCCGCTGGGGCCAACGTCCTGACTTTC	CASSPVQAAGANVLTF
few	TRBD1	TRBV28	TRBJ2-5	TGTGCCAGCAGGCCCGGGACAGGGGGCTTGAAGACCCAGTACTTC	CASRPGTGGLKTQYF
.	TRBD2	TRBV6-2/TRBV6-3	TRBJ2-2	TGTGCCAGCAGTTACGTAGTAGGGACTAGCCGAATATCCGGGGAGCTGTTTTTT	CASSYVVGTSRISGELFF
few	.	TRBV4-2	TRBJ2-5	TGTGCCAGCAGCCAAGAGCCGCCTGGCGGGGGCCGAGGGGTGACCCAGTACTTC	CASSQEPPGGGRGVTQYF
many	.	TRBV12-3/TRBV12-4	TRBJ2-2	TGTGCCAGCAGTGAAAAACACACCGGGGAGCTGTTTTTT	CASSEKHTGELFF
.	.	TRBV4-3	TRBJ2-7	TGCGCCAGCAGCCCCAACCGAGCTCAGTACGAGCAGTACTTC	CASSPNRAQYEQYF
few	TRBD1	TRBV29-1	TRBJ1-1	TGCAGCGTCGAAGGGACAGGGATGATTGAAGCTTTCTTT	CSVEGTGMIEAFF
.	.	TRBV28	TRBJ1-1	TGTGCCAGCAGTTTGTCGGGGGATGGGCACACTGAAGCTTTCTTT	CASSLSGDGHTEAFF
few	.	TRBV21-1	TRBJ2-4	TGTGCCAGCAGCAAAGTTCGGGGGTCGGGCATTCAGTACTTC	CASSKVRGSGIQYF
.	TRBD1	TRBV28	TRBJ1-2	TGTGCCAGCAGCCGGGGCTTAGGACAGGGAAGAGGCTACACCTTC	CASSRGLGQGRGYTF
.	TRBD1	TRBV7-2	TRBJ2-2	TGTGCCAGCAGCCCCACGGGACAGGGGACGTCAAGCACCGGGGAGCTGTTTTTT	CASSPTGQGTSSTGELFF
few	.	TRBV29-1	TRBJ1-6	TGCAGCGGAGGACAGAGGCTCCACTTT	CSGGQRLHF
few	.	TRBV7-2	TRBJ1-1	TGTGCCAGCAGTTTCCGTTGGGGCGAAGCTTTCTTT	CASSFRWGEAFF
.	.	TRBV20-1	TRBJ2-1	TGCAGTGCTAAAAAGCGTGGGGCCGTCAATGAGCAGTTCTTC	CSAKKRGAVNEQFF
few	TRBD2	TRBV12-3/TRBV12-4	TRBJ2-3	TGTGCCAGCGCCTCTAGCGGGAGGAGGACAGATACGCAGTATTTT	CASASSGRRTDTQYF